This passage covers 27 T cell receptor beta chains from one sample sequenced in a study of T cells in localized non-small cell lung cancer. Sequenced by immunoSEQ multiplex PCR; TCRdb stores in-frame clones only, minus some. The table shows 50,000 to 75,000 clones, with approximately 90% occurring only once. The starting material was peripheral blood, obtained before any cancer treatment. The origin of the receptors is a man aged 35-69 years with stage I lung adenocarcinoma.

This chain links TRBV18 with TRBJ1-5; D is unresolved. The germline V gene has CDR1 KGHSH and CDR2 LQKENI. The CDR3 has 12 amino acids. Trimming removed 3 bases from V and 7 bases from J, with 7 bases in between. Written as DNA, the CDR3 is TGTGCCAGCTCACCTGAGGGCCAGCCCCAGCATTTT. Residues: CASSPEGQPQHF.

The chain recombines TRBV10-3 with TRBJ1-1; D is possibly TRBD1 (5 bases). CDR3 size: 14 residues. With 5 bases removed from V and 2 bases from J, the gap between germline ends came to 12 bases. Germline loops: CDR1 ENHRY, CDR2 SYGVKD. CDR3 sequence: CAISQGTVNTEAFF. CDR3 nucleotides: TGTGCCATCAGTCAAGGGACCGTTAACACTGAAGCTTTCTTT.

This chain links TRBV28 with TRBJ1-2, with 9 nucleotides matching TRBD1. From germline, CDR1 is MDHEN and CDR2 SYDVKM. J gave up 4 bases and V 8 bases, and 8 bases lay outside the gene matches. CDR3 length: 14 amino acids. CDR3 bases: TGTGCCAGCGCACAGGGGGCCGTTACCTATGGCTACACCTTC. Translation: CASAQGAVTYGYTF.

CDR3 region: CASSFYGTLSEEKLFF. CDR3 in DNA: TGTGCCAGCAGCTTTTACGGGACCTTATCCGAGGAAAAACTGTTTTTT. The V and J genes are TRBV7-9 and TRBJ1-4; D possibly corresponds to TRBD1 (5 bases). Germline V gene sequence: CDR1 SEHNR, CDR2 FQNEAQ (reference sequence). Trimming removed 3 bases at V and 8 bases at J, with 19 bases between. This CDR3 region has 16 residues.

The rearrangement uses TRBV9 and TRBJ2-2; 12 bases agree with TRBD1. The CDR3 is 16 residues long. V lost 5 bases, J lost 6 bases, and 8 bases stayed unmatched. Germline CDR1 SGDLS, CDR2 YYNGEE. This chain's CDR3 is CASRGPGQGAAGELFF. The CDR3 region has the DNA TGTGCCAGCAGGGGACCGGGACAGGGGGCCGCCGGGGAGCTGTTTTTT.

The chain combines TRBV15 with TRBJ1-5, with D maybe TRBD1 (5 bases). The germline V gene has CDR1 LNHNV and CDR2 YYDKDF (reference sequence). V was clipped by 2 bases and J by 0 bases, with 14 bases between them. The CDR3 has 17 residues. The DNA of the CDR3 is TGTGCCACCAGCAGATCATGGGGACCGGCTAGCAATCAGCCCCAGCATTTT. Amino acid sequence: CATSRSWGPASNQPQHF.

The rearrangement links TRBV10-3 to TRBJ2-5; TRBD2 agrees at 13 bases. The germline gives CDR1 ENHRY, CDR2 SYGVKD. Losses at the gene ends were 9 bases for V and 5 bases for J; bases not matched to a gene: 6. The CDR3 is 14 residues long. Written as DNA, the CDR3 is TGTGCCATTGGGACTAGCGGGAATGGTGAGACCCAGTACTTC. Translated: CAIGTSGNGETQYF.

This chain joins TRBV6-1 and TRBJ2-1; a weak D match, TRBD2 (5 bases). CDR3 length: 15 residues. From germline, CDR1 is MNHNS and CDR2 SASEGT. Trimming shortened V by 3 bases and J by 1 base, and 10 bases separated the two germline ends. CDR3 region: CASSDWLASYNEQFF. DNA of the CDR3: TGTGCCAGCAGTGATTGGCTAGCATCCTACAATGAGCAGTTCTTC.

In its sample, this clone was seen once. This chain uses TRBV18 with TRBJ2-7, with 15 bases identical to TRBD2. V lost 3 bases to trimming and J lost 0 bases; unmatched junction nucleotides: 6. Germline lookup yields CDR1 KGHSH and CDR2 LQKENI. There are 18 residues in the CDR3. CDR3 amino acids: CASSPGTSGRYDSYEQYF. The CDR3 nucleotides read TGTGCCAGCTCACCCGGGACTAGCGGGAGGTACGACTCCTACGAGCAGTACTTC.

In this sample, this clone turned up once. V and J are TRBV2 and TRBJ2-2, with D tentatively TRBD1 or TRBD2 (6 bases each). The V end was cut by 4 bases, the J end by 7 bases, with 13 bases between. The CDR3 extends over 14 amino acids. The germline gives CDR1 SNHLY, CDR2 FYNNEI. The CDR3 region has the DNA TGTGCCAGCAGTGGGAGAGGGGGGCGCGGGGAGCTGTTTTTT. This translates into CASSGRGGRGELFF.

This chain connects TRBV7-9 to TRBJ1-4; 7 bases are a match to TRBD1. V shed 5 bases and J 7 bases; nucleotides not matched to a gene: 10. This CDR3 is built from 15 residues. Germline values: CDR1 SEHNR, CDR2 FQNEAQ (reference sequence). The CDR3: CASSAVQGRGEKLFF. CDR3 DNA: TGTGCCAGCAGCGCAGTACAGGGGCGGGGTGAAAAACTGTTTTTT.

J is TRBJ1-3 and V is TRBV9; 8 bases agree with TRBD1. Germline trimming cut 0 bases from V and 4 bases from J; bases unmatched to any gene: 6. Germline CDR1 and CDR2: SGDLS and YYNGEE. The CDR3 runs 16 residues. The CDR3 bases are TGTGCCAGCAGCGTAGCCCCGACAGGGGTCGGAAACACCATATATTTT. Its protein is CASSVAPTGVGNTIYF.

This chain uses TRBV6-1 with TRBJ2-4; possibly TRBD1 or TRBD2 for D (5 bases each). Trimming stripped 2 bases from V and 2 bases from J, with 10 bases between. In germline, CDR1 is MNHNS, CDR2 SASEGT. The length of the CDR3 is 15 residues. The CDR3 DNA follows: TGTGCCAGCAGTGAAATGGGGGTTCCCAAAAACATTCAGTACTTC. Translated, it gives CASSEMGVPKNIQYF.

The chain has TRBV6-5 and TRBJ2-7; no definite D call. Germline V gives CDR1 MNHEY, CDR2 SVGAGI. Trimming pared 1 base from V and 4 bases from J, leaving 14 bases between. This CDR3 spans 15 amino acids. In DNA, the CDR3 is TGTGCCAGCAGTTACTTTAACACCGAAGTATACGAGCAGTACTTC. It specifies CASSYFNTEVYEQYF.

CDR3 nucleotide sequence: TGCGCCAGCAGCCAAGTTCTGGGTGTGGTAGACATTCAGTACTTC. Its translation: CASSQVLGVVDIQYF. J is TRBJ2-4 and V is TRBV4-1, with D hard to call. The V end was cut by 1 base, the J end by 8 bases, with 15 bases between. CDR3 length: 15 residues. Germline CDR1 reads MGHRA; CDR2 reads YSYEKL.

The chain carries TRBV5-1 and TRBJ1-4; D unresolved. CDR3 size: 15 residues. Between the trimmed V and J ends, which lost 4 bases and 6 bases, there was a span of 16 bases. Looked up from germline, CDR1 is SGHRS and CDR2 is YFSETQ. CDR3 sequence (DNA): TGCGCCAGCAGCCCTCAAGCGGGCGCTTATGAAAAACTGTTTTTT. This encodes CASSPQAGAYEKLFF.

The chain carries TRBV6-1 and TRBJ2-2; unclear D gene. This CDR3 has 15 residues. Germline V gene sequence: CDR1 MNHNS, CDR2 SASEGT. Between the trimmed V and J ends, which lost 5 bases and 1 base, there was a span of 11 bases. The CDR3 DNA is TGTGCCAGCAGTTTGTGGGCGGAGAACACCGGGGAGCTGTTTTTT. It encodes CASSLWAENTGELFF.

The chain links TRBV6-6 to TRBJ2-2, with D perhaps TRBD1 (6 bases). The CDR3 loop spans 14 amino acids. The ends were cut back, 2 bases at V and 5 bases at J, with 9 bases in the middle. Germline-derived CDR1 and CDR2 are MNHNY and SVGAGI (reference sequence). The CDR3 spells CASSYDRSTGELFF. CDR3 coding DNA: TGTGCCAGCAGTTACGACAGGTCTACCGGGGAGCTGTTTTTT.

The chain joins TRBV2 to TRBJ2-2; TRBD2 is a possible D gene (6 bases). Looked up from germline, CDR1 is SNHLY and CDR2 is FYNNEI. V shed 4 bases and J shed 2 bases, with 11 bases lying between them. The CDR3 is made up of 15 amino acids. The CDR3 sequence is CASSGLGINTGELFF. CDR3 nucleotide sequence: TGTGCCAGCAGTGGACTAGGCATAAACACCGGGGAGCTGTTTTTT.

The chain carries TRBV6-6 and TRBJ2-7; D gene unclear. From germline, CDR1 is MNHNY and CDR2 SVGAGI (reference sequence). The length of the CDR3 is 16 residues. V lost 0 bases to trimming and J lost 6 bases, with 18 bases between them. CDR3 bases: TGTGCCAGCAGTTACTCGAAGGAATCCCCCAACGGCGAGCAGTACTTC. This encodes CASSYSKESPNGEQYF.

The V and J genes are TRBV4-1 and TRBJ2-7, with a weak D call TRBD2 (5 bases). The germline V gene has CDR1 MGHRA and CDR2 YSYEKL. Trimming pared 4 bases from V and 2 bases from J, leaving 18 bases between. This CDR3 contains 16 residues. The CDR3 here is CASSPPPEDGPYEQYF. CDR3 bases: TGCGCCAGCAGCCCCCCTCCGGAGGACGGTCCCTACGAGCAGTACTTC.

The chain uses TRBV7-2 and TRBJ2-1; D not resolved. Germline V CDR1 and CDR2: SGHTA, FQGNSA. This CDR3 is built from 15 residues. Trimming stripped 1 base from V and 0 bases from J, with 7 bases between. The CDR3 sequence is CASSLELGSYNEQFF. The CDR3 region has the DNA TGTGCCAGCAGCTTAGAGTTGGGCTCCTACAATGAGCAGTTCTTC.

This clone was seen once. This chain's CDR3 is CASSPQREGLPGELFF. DNA for the CDR3: TGTGCCAGCAGCCCCCAGCGGGAGGGCCTACCCGGGGAGCTGTTTTTT. The chain joins TRBV13 to TRBJ2-2, with 10 positions matching TRBD2. The CDR3 consists of 16 residues. Germline V gene sequence: CDR1 PRHDT, CDR2 FYEKMQ (reference sequence). The V gene end was trimmed by 5 bases and the J gene end by 6 bases; junction bases not matched to a gene: 9.

The chain links TRBV7-2 to TRBJ2-2; D gene ambiguous. Trimming took off 5 bases at V and 9 bases at J, with 13 bases between the two ends. CDR1 SGHTA and CDR2 FQGNSA come from the germline V gene. The CDR3 extends over 13 amino acids. This CDR3 reads CASSPVKGRELFF. The CDR3 nucleotides read TGTGCCAGCAGCCCGGTAAAGGGTAGGGAGCTGTTTTTT.

The chain joins TRBV29-1 to TRBJ1-3; no reliable D call. This CDR3 is 14 amino acids long. The germline gives CDR1 SQVTM, CDR2 ANQGSEA. V shed 6 bases and J shed 0 bases, with 12 bases lying between them. CDR3 sequence (DNA): TGCAGCGTCACATACCCCTTCTCTGGAAACACCATATATTTT. Translating gives CSVTYPFSGNTIYF.

The CDR3: CASSPAGGTEAFF. The CDR3 DNA reads as TGTGCCAGCAGTCCTGCTGGGGGGACTGAAGCTTTCTTT. The chain has TRBV6-5 and TRBJ1-1; the D gene is possibly TRBD1 (5 bases). V was cut by 5 bases and J by 5 bases, with 12 bases left in between. The CDR3 loop spans 13 amino acids. Per the germline V gene, CDR1 is MNHEY and CDR2 is SVGAGI.

The V and J genes are TRBV6-1 and TRBJ2-1; tentative D call: TRBD1 (6 bases). V was shortened by 6 bases and J by 3 bases, with 12 bases between the two germline ends. Germline-derived CDR1 and CDR2 are MNHNS and SASEGT. The length of the CDR3 is 14 residues. The CDR3 DNA reads as TGTGCCAGCAGCCCTCGACAGGACTACAATGAGCAGTTCTTC. Translating it yields CASSPRQDYNEQFF.